Listed here are 3 T cell receptor beta chains from one sample, sequenced in a study of OX40 agonist ivuxolimab in advanced cancers. The assay was immunoSEQ multiplex PCR, and TCRdb's table has in-frame clones only and misses some. The sample includes about 98,000 clones, around nine tenths of them seen just once. Source: CD4+ or CD8+ T cells sorted from blood, taken in a trial of the OX40 agonist ivuxolimab. The receptors were sampled from an adult with an advanced solid tumor such as melanoma, head and neck, liver or kidney cancer.

In its sample, this clone was seen once. J is TRBJ1-1 and V is TRBV30, with D uncertain. Per germline, CDR1 GTSNPN and CDR2 SVGIG (reference sequence). The length of the CDR3 is 12 residues. V was shortened by 1 base and J by 5 bases, with 8 bases between the two germline ends. The CDR3: CAWSGRSTEAFF. The CDR3 nucleotides read TGTGCCTGGAGTGGCAGGTCTACTGAAGCTTTCTTT.

The V and J genes are TRBV7-2 and TRBJ2-1; TRBD2 matches 9 bases. From germline, CDR1 is SGHTA and CDR2 FQGNSA. V was clipped by 1 base and J by 4 bases; unmatched bases: 2. The CDR3 loop spans 15 amino acids. The CDR3 region is CASSLVAGVYNEQFF. DNA of the CDR3: TGTGCCAGCAGCTTAGTAGCGGGAGTATACAATGAGCAGTTCTTC.

The V and J genes are TRBV6-5 and TRBJ1-1, with TRBD1 as a possible D gene (5 bases). Per the germline V gene, CDR1 is MNHEY and CDR2 is SVGAGI. There are 14 residues in the CDR3. Trimming stripped 1 base from V and 4 bases from J, with 10 bases between. For the CDR3, the DNA is TGTGCCAGCAGTTACTGGGGGGAGAGCACTGAAGCTTTCTTT. Its protein is CASSYWGESTEAFF.